These 8 T cell receptor beta chains were sequenced from one sample in a study of CD8 T cells in ankylosing spondylitis. TCRdb used MiXCR to reprocess the 5' RACE reads, holding one entry per CDR3 protein. The table lists about 240,000 distinct CDR3 sequences, 8% to 9.5% of them singletons. Specimen: blood, either unsorted or a sorted T cell fraction (not recorded which). These receptors all stem from a male donor with ankylosing spondylitis or in good health (not recorded which).

Many counts were recorded for this clonotype. J is TRBJ1-1 and V is TRBV2; unclear D gene. The germline V gene has CDR1 SNHLY and CDR2 FYNNEI. V lost 5 bases to trimming and J lost 1 base, with 14 bases between them. The CDR3 covers 15 residues. The CDR3 spells CASSFNLGSNTEAFF. Written as DNA, the CDR3 is TGTGCCAGCAGTTTTAATCTGGGCTCGAACACTGAAGCTTTCTTT.

Many counts were recorded for this clonotype. J is TRBJ2-1 and V is TRBV7-9; tentative D call: TRBD2 (7 bases). This CDR3 region has 16 residues. CDR1 SEHNR and CDR2 FQNEAQ come from the germline V gene (reference sequence). Trimming shortened V by 6 bases and J by 6 bases, and 21 bases separated the two germline ends. CDR3 residues: CASRALEGGEANEQFF. CDR3 DNA sequence: TGTGCCAGCAGGGCACTGGAGGGGGGGGAAGCCAATGAGCAGTTCTTC.

This clonotype was seen at least ten times. The genes are TRBV6-1 and TRBJ1-4; D perhaps matches TRBD1 (5 bases). The CDR3 contains 13 residues. Germline CDR1 is MNHNS and CDR2 is SASEGT. Deletions cut 10 bases from V and 8 bases from J, with 17 bases between. CDR3 bases: TGTGCCACCAGCCCGGGACCCCAAGAAAAACTGTTTTTT. Protein product: CATSPGPQEKLFF.

This clonotype was observed many times. The rearrangement joins TRBV20-1 to TRBJ2-1; 10 positions match TRBD1. Germline V CDR1 and CDR2: DFQATT, SNEGSKA (reference sequence). Losses at the gene ends were 5 bases for V and 7 bases for J; bases not matched to a gene: 2. The CDR3 covers 12 residues. The CDR3 sequence: CSARQGANEQFF. CDR3 coding DNA: TGCAGTGCTCGACAGGGGGCAAATGAGCAGTTCTTC.

The sample holds many counts of this clonotype. The chain is built from TRBV20-1 and TRBJ2-1; tentative D call: TRBD2 (5 bases). CDR1 and CDR2 from the germline V gene are DFQATT and SNEGSKA (reference sequence). The CDR3 has 16 residues. V was shortened by 5 bases and J by 1 base, with 18 bases between the two germline ends. DNA for the CDR3: TGCAGTGCTGCCTTAGTGCGGGCGGATTCCTACAATGAGCAGTTCTTC. Translating gives CSAALVRADSYNEQFF.

This clonotype was counted many times. The V call is TRBV6-2 or TRBV6-3, the J call TRBJ1-2, with D unresolved. CDR1 is MNHEY and CDR2 is SVGEGT in the germline V gene. The CDR3 is 11 residues long. V was clipped by 5 bases and J by 8 bases, with 9 bases between them. CDR3 region: CASSGRPGYTF. CDR3 sequence (DNA): TGTGCCAGCAGTGGAAGACCGGGCTACACCTTC.

This clonotype appeared many times. This rearrangement joins TRBV5-1 to TRBJ2-7; D is unclear. V lost 0 bases and J 0 bases, leaving 7 bases between the germline ends. CDR1 is SGHRS and CDR2 is YFSETQ in the germline V gene. The CDR3 loop spans 14 amino acids. This CDR3 is CASSLAGYSYEQYF. The DNA for the CDR3 is TGCGCCAGCAGCTTGGCGGGCTACTCCTACGAGCAGTACTTC.

This clonotype was counted ten times or more. The gene calls are TRBV7-6 and TRBJ2-7; D is ambiguous. Germline V lookup: CDR1 SGHVS, CDR2 FNYEAQ. The CDR3 contains 16 residues. Trimming left V 2 bases short and J 0 bases short, with 14 bases between. In DNA form, the CDR3 reads TGTGCCAGCAGCTTATTCAGTCCCTCTACCTCCTACGAGCAGTACTTC. It yields the protein CASSLFSPSTSYEQYF.